A selection of T cell receptor beta chains follows, all from one sample in a study of OX40 agonist ivuxolimab in advanced cancers. The protocol was immunoSEQ multiplex PCR, while the TCRdb copy is restricted to in-frame clones and leaves out a portion. The table includes more than 45,000 clones, approximately 71% detected once. The sample was CD4+ or CD8+ T cells sorted from blood, taken in a trial of the OX40 agonist ivuxolimab. Source of these receptors: an adult with an advanced solid tumor such as melanoma, head and neck, liver or kidney cancer. Both conserved end residues are part of each CDR3. The D gene is left open where the match is weak. A row's size may be missing; if present it is once, few, many or a size class.

12,few,NA,TRBV6-5,TRBJ2-1,TGTGCCAGCAGTTCCCGGAACAATGAGCAGTTCTTC,CASSSRNNEQFF
13,NA,NA,TRBV4-1,TRBJ2-1,TGCGCCAGCAGCCGGGTGAATAGCGGCGAGCAGTTCTTC,CASSRVNSGEQFF
16,NA,NA,TRBV7-3,TRBJ2-3,TGTGCCAGCAGCCCGCTGACAGGAACCCACACAGATACGCAGTATTTT,CASSPLTGTHTDTQYF
15,NA,TRBD1,TRBV6-1,TRBJ2-1,TGTGCCAGCAGTGAAGGGGGACAGGGCTACAATGAGCAGTTCTTC,CASSEGGQGYNEQFF
14,NA,NA,TRBV19,TRBJ2-3,TGTGCCAGTAGTATCTCCGGATACACAGATACGCAGTATTTT,CASSISGYTDTQYF
13,NA,NA,TRBV5-8,TRBJ1-3,TGTGCCAGCAGCTTCAACTCTGGAAACACCATATATTTT,CASSFNSGNTIYF
17,once,NA,TRBV11-3,TRBJ1-4,TGTGCCAGCAGCCACCTTAGGAGGGATTACTCTAATGAAAAACTGTTTTTT,CASSHLRRDYSNEKLFF
12,few,NA,TRBV28,TRBJ1-1,TGTGCCAGCAGTTCCCCGGCAGGTGAAGCTTTCTTT,CASSSPAGEAFF
15,NA,TRBD1,TRBV27,TRBJ1-1,TGTGCCAGCAGTATCCGGGACAGGGGCCACACTGAAGCTTTCTTT,CASSIRDRGHTEAFF
15,NA,TRBD2,TRBV11-2,TRBJ2-5,TGTGCCAGCAGCTTAGGACTAGCGGGAGTCCAGACCCAGTACTTC,CASSLGLAGVQTQYF
16,NA,NA,TRBV30,TRBJ2-7,TGTGCCTGGGACCATCGTCGGACTCCCACGGCCTACGAGCAGTACTTC,CAWDHRRTPTAYEQYF
15,once,NA,TRBV4-1,TRBJ1-4,TGCGCCAGCAGCCAGGACGGACAGCCTAATGAAAAACTGTTTTTT,CASSQDGQPNEKLFF
15,NA,NA,TRBV9,TRBJ1-2,TGTGCCAGCAGCGTCCTCGGGGGGGGAGGTGATGGCTACACCTTC,CASSVLGGGGDGYTF
15,NA,TRBD1,TRBV7-9,TRBJ1-1,TGTGCCAGCAGCCCGGGGACAGGGGCGGTCACTGAAGCTTTCTTT,CASSPGTGAVTEAFF
14,NA,NA,TRBV6-1,TRBJ1-2,TGTGCCAGCAGCGACCCCCGGCTTAACTATGGCTACACCTTC,CASSDPRLNYGYTF
14,few,NA,TRBV7-2,TRBJ2-7,TGTGCCAGCAGCTTAATACTAGCCGTGGGGGAGCAGTACTTC,CASSLILAVGEQYF
14,NA,NA,TRBV19,TRBJ2-2,TGTGCCAGTAGTATAAAGGCGGTAACCGGGGAGCTGTTTTTT,CASSIKAVTGELFF
14,NA,NA,TRBV9,TRBJ2-1,TGTGCCAGCAGCGTACAATCCAGCAATAATGAGCAGTTCTTC,CASSVQSSNNEQFF
16,NA,TRBD2,TRBV7-2,TRBJ2-2,TGTGCCAGCAGCCCTAGGACTAGCGGGGGAACCGGGGAGCTGTTTTTT,CASSPRTSGGTGELFF
18,NA,NA,TRBV7-2,TRBJ2-7,TGTGCCAGCAGCCCTATTAGTCGGGGCAGGGAATATTCCTACGAGCAGTACTTC,CASSPISRGREYSYEQYF
13,NA,NA,TRBV19,TRBJ1-5,TGTGCCAGTACACGGAGGGGCAATCAGCCCCAGCATTTT,CASTRRGNQPQHF
15,NA,NA,TRBV6-1,TRBJ1-2,TGTGCCAGCACCGGGGTGGGGGAAAAAATTTCGGGCTACACCTTC,CASTGVGEKISGYTF
15,NA,TRBD2,TRBV10-3,TRBJ2-1,TGTGCCATCAGCGCCGGGACTAGCATGGACAATGAGCAGTTCTTC,CAISAGTSMDNEQFF
14,NA,NA,TRBV11-2,TRBJ1-5,TGTGCCAGCAGCTCAACAGGGTTAAATCAGCCCCAGCATTTT,CASSSTGLNQPQHF
14,NA,NA,TRBV19,TRBJ1-2,TGTGCCAGTAGTATGGAGGGGCAGGGTGGAGGCTACACCTTC,CASSMEGQGGGYTF
18,once,TRBD2,TRBV4-2,TRBJ2-1,TGTGCCAGCAGCCCCAGCCCTAGCGGGTATACGGTTGACAATGAGCAGTTCTTC,CASSPSPSGYTVDNEQFF
15,NA,TRBD2,TRBV11-3,TRBJ2-6,TGTGCCAGCAGCCGGGGGGGGACTGGGGCCAACGTCCTGACTTTC,CASSRGGTGANVLTF
14,NA,TRBD2,TRBV5-4,TRBJ2-5,TGTGCCAGCAGGTTAGCGGGAGTCGTAGAGACCCAGTACTTC,CASRLAGVVETQYF
15,NA,NA,TRBV28,TRBJ1-4,TGTGCCAGCAGCCGAACAGGGTATGATAATGAAAAACTGTTTTTT,CASSRTGYDNEKLFF
14,NA,NA,TRBV2,TRBJ1-6,TGTGCCAGCAGTGAAAGGGGGAGTGGGTCACCCCTCCACTTT,CASSERGSGSPLHF
15,NA,NA,TRBV5-8,TRBJ2-1,TGTGCCAGCAGCTTGGCGGTACTAGCTGGCAATGAGCAGTTCTTC,CASSLAVLAGNEQFF
13,NA,NA,TRBV7-9,TRBJ1-2,TGTGCCAGCAGCTTAAACATTCAGGAGGGCTACACCTTC,CASSLNIQEGYTF
13,NA,NA,TRBV6-6,TRBJ1-2,TGTGCCAGCAGTTCGGAGTCCTATTATGGCTACACCTTC,CASSSESYYGYTF
15,NA,NA,TRBV5-1,TRBJ1-6,TGCGCCAGCAGAGTGACGGGACCGGATAATTCACCCCTCCACTTT,CASRVTGPDNSPLHF
12,NA,TRBD1,TRBV6-5,TRBJ2-3,TGTGCCAGCAGGATCAGGGGGAATACGCAGTATTTT,CASRIRGNTQYF
15,once,NA,TRBV5-1,TRBJ2-3,TGCGCCAGCAGCTTGGACAGGGCTAGCACAGATACGCAGTATTTT,CASSLDRASTDTQYF
17,NA,NA,TRBV11-1,TRBJ1-5,TGTGCCAGCAGCCGACGGTCGGCCGAATATAGCAATCAGCCCCAGCATTTT,CASSRRSAEYSNQPQHF
14,once,TRBD2,TRBV9,TRBJ2-7,TGTGCCAGCAGCGTAGGCGGACTAGCACGGGAGCAGTACTTC,CASSVGGLAREQYF
13,NA,NA,TRBV7-9,TRBJ2-7,TGTGCCAGCAGCGACTCCGGCGGCCCCGAGCAGTACTTC,CASSDSGGPEQYF
15,NA,NA,TRBV7-9,TRBJ2-2,TGTGCCAGCAGACCGGGGACAACGAACACCGGGGAGCTGTTTTTT,CASRPGTTNTGELFF
14,NA,NA,TRBV2,TRBJ2-3,TGTGCCAGCAATCTCGGCTCCTACACAGATACGCAGTATTTT,CASNLGSYTDTQYF
14,NA,TRBD2,TRBV7-9,TRBJ2-7,TGTGCCAGCAGCTTAGCGGGGCTAGCGGGTGAGCAGTACTTC,CASSLAGLAGEQYF
11,NA,TRBD2,TRBV6-6,TRBJ2-2,TGTGCCAGCAGCGGGCCGGGGGGACTGTTTTTT,CASSGPGGLFF
11,medium-sized,NA,TRBV6-5,TRBJ1-2,TGTGCCAGCAGTTACGGTGGTGGCTACACCTTC,CASSYGGGYTF
16,NA,NA,TRBV9,TRBJ1-2,TGTGCCAGCAGCGTCAATAGGGCGAACCTCGACTATGGCTACACCTTC,CASSVNRANLDYGYTF
15,few,NA,TRBV4-2,TRBJ1-1,TGTGCCAGCAGCCAGGGGACCCCGGGACAAATTTTGGCTTTCTTT,CASSQGTPGQILAFF
13,NA,NA,TRBV5-1,TRBJ2-2,TGCGCCAGCAGCATGGGTTCCACCGGGGAGCTGTTTTTT,CASSMGSTGELFF
14,NA,NA,TRBV2,TRBJ1-6,TGTGCCAGCAACAGGGTGGTTAAGTATTCACCCCTCCACTTT,CASNRVVKYSPLHF
16,NA,NA,TRBV28,TRBJ1-5,TGTGCCAGCAAGCAGCAGGGGAGATTAAAGAATCATCCCCAGCATTTT,CASKQQGRLKNHPQHF
15,NA,NA,TRBV7-9,TRBJ2-2,TGTGCCAGCAGCTTAAAGGGGTTAGGTACCGGGGAGCTGTTTTTT,CASSLKGLGTGELFF
16,once,NA,TRBV5-4,TRBJ2-2,TGTGCCAGCAGCCGCGGGACCAGTAGTCTCACCGGGGAGCTGTTTTTT,CASSRGTSSLTGELFF
12,few,NA,TRBV6-1,TRBJ2-2,TGTGCCAGCAGGGAAATAGGCGGGGAGCTGTTTTTT,CASREIGGELFF
14,NA,NA,TRBV5-1,TRBJ2-5,TGCGCCAGCAGCCTAGGACTGATGCAAGAGACCCAGTACTTC,CASSLGLMQETQYF
15,NA,NA,TRBV5-4,TRBJ2-3,TGTGCCAGCAGCTTGGCCAGGCAGGGAAGAGATACGCAGTATTTT,CASSLARQGRDTQYF
12,NA,NA,TRBV6-6,TRBJ1-3,TGTGCCAGCAGTCGGACCGAAAACACCATATATTTT,CASSRTENTIYF
13,NA,NA,TRBV6-1,TRBJ1-1,TGTGCCAGCAGTGAAGACAGGCACACTGAAGCTTTCTTT,CASSEDRHTEAFF
14,NA,NA,TRBV6-5,TRBJ1-5,TGTGCCAGCAGTTGGAAACAGGTAGGGCAGCCCCAGCATTTT,CASSWKQVGQPQHF